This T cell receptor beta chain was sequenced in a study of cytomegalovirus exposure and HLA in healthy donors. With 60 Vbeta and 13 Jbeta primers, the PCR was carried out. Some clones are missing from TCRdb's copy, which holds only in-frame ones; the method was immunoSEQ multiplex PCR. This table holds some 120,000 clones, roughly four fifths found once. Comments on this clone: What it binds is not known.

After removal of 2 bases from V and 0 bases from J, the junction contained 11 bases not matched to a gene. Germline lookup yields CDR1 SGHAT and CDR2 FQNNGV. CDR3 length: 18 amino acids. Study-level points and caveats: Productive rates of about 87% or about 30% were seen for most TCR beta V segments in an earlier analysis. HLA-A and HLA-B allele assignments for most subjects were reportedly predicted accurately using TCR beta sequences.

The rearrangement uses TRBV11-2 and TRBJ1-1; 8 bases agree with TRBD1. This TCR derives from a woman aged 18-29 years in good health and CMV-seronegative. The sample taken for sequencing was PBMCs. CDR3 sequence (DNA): TGTGCCAGCAGCTTAAGACAACGGACAGGGACATTGAACACTGAAGCTTTCTTT. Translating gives CASSLRQRTGTLNTEAFF.